This T cell receptor beta chain derives from a study of shared clonotypes between healthy human individuals (dated by TCRdb to about 2020). As for the study more broadly: Two women and three men aged 18 to 49 years were included in the cohort. The study deeply sequenced blood TCR repertoires of five healthy adults to estimate repertoire size and the extent of clonotype sharing between individuals. Between about 0.8 and 9 billion PBMCs per donor were obtained by leukapheresis. Per donor, three plates each were used for CD4 naive and CD4 memory, two for CD8 naive, and one for CD8 memory. To increase sequencing depth and limit assay-specific biases, different laboratories used diverse techniques to prepare libraries and sequence TCR repertoires.

With respect to this clone: This clone's antigen is unknown. No per-base quality is available; no much larger clone lies one base away.

Using the deep immunoSEQ assay, TCR CDR3 regions were amplified from genomic DNA by multiplex PCR. Genomic DNA extracted from each cell subset was distributed evenly over all wells of several immunoSEQ 96-well plates, and each plate served as one replicate. For sorted subsets, each replicate PCR was loaded with 200 to 250 ng genomic DNA, equivalent to 30,000 or so T cell genomes. Purified libraries were quantified with a Qubit 3.0 fluorometer, sized on a Bioanalyzer 2100, and re-quantified with the KAPA Library Quantification kit. Every immunoSEQ 96-well plate was sequenced on a dedicated single-read 150-cycle Illumina NextSeq 550 flow cell. As for the original processing: Because the immunoSEQ output included only junctional sequences and no quality scores, the filtering could not be the same as the filtering used for full-length reads. To assign V/J genes and CDR3, sequences were annotated using PyIR, a Python wrapper for IgBLAST v1.9, with IMGT germline references. Any read was removed if the V/J assignment was weak (E-value above 1e-6), the CDR3 was missing, or the read contained stop codons, out-of-frame junctions, or ambiguous translated residues. V3J clonotypes were defined as sequences sharing the same inferred V gene, J gene, and CDR3 amino acid sequence. To compute the percentage overlap between repertoires, the number of shared unique clonotypes was divided by the size of the smaller repertoire. Three approaches were used to assess repertoire richness: RTK rarefaction, the Chao1 estimator, and Recon v2.1 estimates of unobserved clonotypes. For all TCRbeta clonotypes obtained by the gDNA method from several donors, generation probabilities were computed with OLGA. Not all clones reach the TCRdb copy of this immuneACCESS table, which keeps in-frame sequences only. Checked studies attribute under half of the gap to unresolved V genes and leave the rest unexplained. V and J calls and clone size are given by that table; D and trimming were obtained from the DNA. The sample includes 950,000 to 1,100,000 clones, with about 80% observed a single time. Of the sample, roughly 0.61% is held by the ten largest clones.

V is reduced by 0 bases and J by 6 bases, leaving a spacing of 22 bases between them. The germline V gene provides CDR1 SGHRS and CDR2 YFSETQ. The CDR3 numbers 18 residues from cysteine through phenylalanine. The sequence is cut down to CDR3 DNA, 54 bases in frame from base 1. The donors were healthy, HIV-negative adults who had no recently reported acute infections or vaccinations. Every donor was a Caucasian adult residing in Nashville, Tennessee, USA. CD4+ T cells were enriched by magnetic negative selection; naive cells were then positively selected on CD45RA, and the negative fraction formed the memory subset. Blood was obtained by leukapheresis, after which PBMCs were separated by Ficoll-Histopaque density gradient centrifugation and cryopreserved in liquid nitrogen vapor phase. Analytical flow cytometry was used to check the purity and quantity of every magnetically sorted T cell population. Genomic DNA was isolated from each sorted fraction and quantified by UV absorbance on a Nanodrop 2000c.

Points the paper makes about the study in general: Roughly 5% of naive CD4, 3% to 4% of naive CD8, approximately 2% of memory CD4, and about 0.4% of memory CD8 clonotypes were shared across a few donors. Naive subsets generally had larger estimated clonotype richness than memory subsets did. The genetic and exposure-history diversity represented was limited by the small number of donors. Compared with non-shared clonotypes, the clonotypes found in all four sorted-subset donors had higher generation probabilities. Sampling was restricted to blood, and TCR repertoires in tissue are likely to differ from TCR repertoires in blood. Rarefaction of sorted-subset datasets indicated incomplete sequencing despite the large sequencing depth. Pairwise subsampling led to the expectation that sequencing depth would affect the degree of clonotype sharing among donors.

The source material was memory CD4+ T cells from PBMCs. Per the publication, the cell subset or site label means: CD45RA-negative fraction. The receptor was derived from a man aged 18-30 years in good health. Some clones in this sample may be carry-over from other donors' samples. The chain is assembled from TRBV5-1 and TRBJ2-1; a tentative D match to TRBD1 spans 6 bases. The DNA sequence is TGCGCCAGCAGCTTGGGGTTCAGGGGCCCTGGTGGGCCCAATGAGCAGTTCTTC. The translation is CASSLGFRGPGGPNEQFF. Here the CDR3 is joined to the reference TRBV5-1 and TRBJ2-1 genes, and the full variable domain is: KAGVTQTPRYLIKTRGQQVTLSCSPISGHRSVSWYQQTPGQGLQFLFEYFSETQRNKGNFPGRFSGRQFSNSRSEMNVSTLELGDSALYLCASSLGFRGPGGPNEQFFGPGTRLTVL.